The 14 T cell receptor beta chains presented below share a single source sample, sequenced in a study of blood T cells in healthy people across ages. Then a second PCR, running about 6 to 12 cycles, was carried out with a sample-barcoded 5' primer and a J-beta primer mix. TCRdb itself ran the 5' RACE reads through MiXCR, one entry per CDR3 protein. The sample records roughly 720,000 distinct CDR3 sequences, about 55% being singletons. The sample comprised blood. All receptors come from an elderly man in good health.

The rearrangement links TRBV9 to TRBJ1-1; 11 positions match TRBD1. CDR3 length: 17 amino acids. Germline V gene data show CDR1 as SGDLS and CDR2 as YYNGEE. The V gene end was trimmed by 0 bases and the J gene end by 2 bases; junction bases not matched to a gene: 6. The CDR3 coding sequence is TGTGCCAGCAGCGTAGTCCCGGACAGGGGGCTTAACACTGAAGCTTTCTTT. It translates to CASSVVPDRGLNTEAFF.

This clonotype is a singleton in its sample. This chain connects TRBV19 to TRBJ2-7; 8 bases match TRBD1. The J call may be incorrect, as the DNA end agrees better with TRBJ2-5. CDR3 length equals 14 residues. The V gene's germline CDR1 is LNHDA and CDR2 SQIVND (reference sequence). CDR3 amino acids: CASARQGLGETQYF. CDR3 sequence (DNA): TGTGCCAGTGCTAGACAGGGGTTGGGAGAGACCCAGTACTTC.

This clonotype has just a few counts. The rearrangement uses TRBV27 and TRBJ1-5, with a possible D match to TRBD1 (6 bases). CDR1 and CDR2 (germline): MNHEY, SMNVEV (reference sequence). The CDR3 contains 13 residues. V lost 6 bases and J lost 6, with 12 bases in between. CDR3 bases: TGTGCCAGCAGACCAGGGGTTTCTCAGCCCCAGCATTTT. It yields the protein CASRPGVSQPQHF.

This clonotype was counted between two and nine times. The chain couples TRBV29-1 to TRBJ1-1; TRBD1 aligns across 7 bases. CDR1 is SQVTM and CDR2 is ANQGSEA in the germline V gene. V gave up 7 bases and J gave up 0 bases; unmatched junction bases: 8. CDR3 size: 14 residues. CDR3 sequence (DNA): TGCAGCGCCGGACAGGCGGTGCTGAACACTGAAGCTTTCTTT. Translated, it gives CSAGQAVLNTEAFF.

This clonotype was seen only once. V usage is TRBV5-5 and J usage is TRBJ1-5; 8 bases line up with TRBD1. The ends lost 2 bases at V and 1 base at J; junction bases unmatched: 5. Germline values: CDR1 SGHKS, CDR2 YYEKEE (reference sequence). The CDR3 is 16 residues long. The CDR3 spells CASSLSGQGSNQPQHF. The CDR3 bases are TGTGCCAGCAGCTTATCCGGACAGGGAAGCAATCAGCCCCAGCATTTT.

The J gene is TRBJ1-1, the V gene TRBV12-3 or TRBV12-4; D is uncertain. The CDR3 contains 13 residues. Trimming removed 6 bases from V and 0 bases from J, with 8 bases in between. CDR3 amino acids: CASSQNMNTEAFF. The CDR3 nucleotides read TGTGCCAGCAGCCAAAACATGAACACTGAAGCTTTCTTT.

The CDR3, as DNA: TGTGCCACCAGCAGAGATCGGGCAGGGGGTTACCCAGATACGCAGTATTTT. The encoded protein is CATSRDRAGGYPDTQYF. This chain connects TRBV15 to TRBJ2-3, with TRBD1 matching 7 bases. Germline V lookup: CDR1 LNHNV, CDR2 YYDKDF (reference sequence). With 0 bases clipped from V and 4 bases from J, the junction kept 10 bases outside the gene matches. This CDR3 spans 17 amino acids.

The rearrangement joins TRBV5-1 to TRBJ2-1; D is ambiguous. This CDR3 is built from 15 residues. V was pared by 1 base and J by 0 bases, with 8 bases between. The germline CDR1 and CDR2 sequences are SGHRS and YFSETQ. The chain's CDR3 is CASSLLLSSYNEQFF. The CDR3 DNA is TGCGCCAGCAGCTTGCTCCTGAGCTCCTACAATGAGCAGTTCTTC.

The V call is TRBV12-3 or TRBV12-4, the J call TRBJ2-7, with D possibly matching TRBD1 (5 bases). The V and J ends lost 3 bases and 3 bases respectively, with 12 bases between them. This CDR3 spans 14 amino acids. DNA of the CDR3: TGTGCCAGCAGTTTCAGGGCGGACGGCTACGAGCAGTACTTC. Protein: CASSFRADGYEQYF.

V and J are TRBV28 and TRBJ1-1; D is possibly TRBD1 (5 bases). Trimming removed 7 bases from V and 6 bases from J, with 15 bases in between. Germline V gives CDR1 MDHEN, CDR2 SYDVKM. The CDR3 sequence is 13 residues long. CDR3 sequence reads: CASTPRGRSEAFF. The DNA for the CDR3 is TGTGCCAGCACCCCGCGGGGGAGGTCTGAAGCTTTCTTT.

This rearrangement joins TRBV18 to TRBJ2-7; D uncertain. V was shortened by 5 bases and J by 7 bases, with 12 bases between the two germline ends. Germline CDR1 and CDR2: KGHSH and LQKENI. The CDR3 runs to 12 residues. CDR3 residues: CASSSNSREQYF. The CDR3 bases are TGTGCCAGCTCATCTAATAGTCGGGAGCAGTACTTC.

The chain employs TRBV7-2 and TRBJ1-6; 7 bases fit TRBD1. The V and J ends lost 3 bases and 7 bases, in that order; junction bases with no gene match: 6. This CDR3 comprises 15 residues. The germline gives CDR1 SGHTA, CDR2 FQGNSA. The CDR3 protein is CASSFHRDSNSPLHF. The CDR3 bases are TGTGCCAGCAGCTTCCACCGGGACAGCAATTCACCCCTCCACTTT. Looking up the rest from reference TRBV7-2 and TRBJ1-6 gives the full variable domain: GAGVSQSPSNKVTEKGKDVELRCDPISGHTALYWYRQSLGQGLEFLIYFQGNSAPDKSGLPSDRFSAERTGGSVSTLTIQRTQQEDSAVYLCASSFHRDSNSPLHFGNGTRLTVT.

This chain connects TRBV20-1 to TRBJ2-7; D is undetermined. CDR3 size: 12 residues. CDR1 and CDR2 (germline): DFQATT, SNEGSKA (reference sequence). The ends were cut back, 6 bases at V and 2 bases at J, with 11 bases in the middle. CDR3 residues: CSAPGETYEQYF. CDR3 nucleotide sequence: TGCAGTGCCCCAGGCGAGACCTACGAGCAGTACTTC.

V usage is TRBV6-6 and J usage is TRBJ2-5, with 14 bases aligning to TRBD2. The J segment lost 12 bases and the V segment lost 7 bases, leaving 16 bases of the junction unmatched. The CDR3 sequence is 16 residues long. Germline values: CDR1 MNHNY, CDR2 SVGAGI (reference sequence). CDR3 coding DNA: TGTGCCAGCACCTTTACCTCCGGGACTAGCGGGAGAATAAAGTACTTC. Encoded protein: CASTFTSGTSGRIKYF.